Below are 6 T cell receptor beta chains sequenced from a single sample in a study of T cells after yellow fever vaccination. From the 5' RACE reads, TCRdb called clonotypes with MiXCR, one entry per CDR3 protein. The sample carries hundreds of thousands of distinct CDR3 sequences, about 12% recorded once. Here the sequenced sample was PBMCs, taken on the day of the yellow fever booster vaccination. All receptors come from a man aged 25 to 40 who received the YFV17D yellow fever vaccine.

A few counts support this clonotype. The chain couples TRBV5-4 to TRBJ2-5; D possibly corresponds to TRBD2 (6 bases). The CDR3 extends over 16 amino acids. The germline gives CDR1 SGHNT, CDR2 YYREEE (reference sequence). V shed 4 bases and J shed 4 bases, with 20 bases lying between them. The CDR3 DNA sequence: TGTGCCAGCAGCCCGCGGGGAGGCGGCCTTCGAGAGACCCAGTACTTC. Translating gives CASSPRGGGLRETQYF. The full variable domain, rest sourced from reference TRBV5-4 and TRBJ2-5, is ETGVTQSPTHLIKTRGQQVTLRCSSQSGHNTVSWYQQALGQGPQFIFQYYREEENGRGNFPPRFSGLQFPNYSSELNVNALELDDSALYLCASSPRGGGLRETQYFGPGTRLLVL.

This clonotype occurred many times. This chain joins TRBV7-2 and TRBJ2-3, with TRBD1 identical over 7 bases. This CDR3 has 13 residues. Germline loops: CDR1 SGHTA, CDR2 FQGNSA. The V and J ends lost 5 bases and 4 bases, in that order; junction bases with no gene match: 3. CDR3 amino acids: CASSKQGSDTQYF. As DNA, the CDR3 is TGTGCCAGCAGCAAACAGGGGTCAGATACGCAGTATTTT.

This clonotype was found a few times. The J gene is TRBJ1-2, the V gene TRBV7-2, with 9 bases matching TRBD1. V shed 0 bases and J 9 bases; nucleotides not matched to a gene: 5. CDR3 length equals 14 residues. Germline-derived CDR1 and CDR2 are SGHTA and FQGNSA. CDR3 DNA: TGTGCCAGCAGCTTAGCCGGGACAGGGAGTAGCTACACCTTC. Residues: CASSLAGTGSSYTF.

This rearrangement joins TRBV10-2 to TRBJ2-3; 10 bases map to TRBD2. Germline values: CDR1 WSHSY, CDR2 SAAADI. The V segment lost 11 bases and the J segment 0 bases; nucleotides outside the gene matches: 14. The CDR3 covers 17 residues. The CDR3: CAAEALAGEGSTDTQYF. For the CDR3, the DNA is TGCGCCGCCGAAGCCCTAGCGGGAGAAGGGAGCACAGATACGCAGTATTTT.

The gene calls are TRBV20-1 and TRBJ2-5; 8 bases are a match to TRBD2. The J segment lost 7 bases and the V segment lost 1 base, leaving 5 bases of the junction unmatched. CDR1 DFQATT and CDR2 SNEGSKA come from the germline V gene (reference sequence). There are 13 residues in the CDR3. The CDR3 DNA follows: TGCAGTGCTAGAGCGGGAGGGGCCAGGACCCAGTACTTC. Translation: CSARAGGARTQYF.

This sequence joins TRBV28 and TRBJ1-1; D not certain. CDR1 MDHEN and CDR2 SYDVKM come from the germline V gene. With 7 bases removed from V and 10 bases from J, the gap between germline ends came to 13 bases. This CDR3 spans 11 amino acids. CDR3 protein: CASNPPPGAFF. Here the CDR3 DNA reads TGTGCCAGCAATCCCCCCCCGGGAGCTTTCTTT.